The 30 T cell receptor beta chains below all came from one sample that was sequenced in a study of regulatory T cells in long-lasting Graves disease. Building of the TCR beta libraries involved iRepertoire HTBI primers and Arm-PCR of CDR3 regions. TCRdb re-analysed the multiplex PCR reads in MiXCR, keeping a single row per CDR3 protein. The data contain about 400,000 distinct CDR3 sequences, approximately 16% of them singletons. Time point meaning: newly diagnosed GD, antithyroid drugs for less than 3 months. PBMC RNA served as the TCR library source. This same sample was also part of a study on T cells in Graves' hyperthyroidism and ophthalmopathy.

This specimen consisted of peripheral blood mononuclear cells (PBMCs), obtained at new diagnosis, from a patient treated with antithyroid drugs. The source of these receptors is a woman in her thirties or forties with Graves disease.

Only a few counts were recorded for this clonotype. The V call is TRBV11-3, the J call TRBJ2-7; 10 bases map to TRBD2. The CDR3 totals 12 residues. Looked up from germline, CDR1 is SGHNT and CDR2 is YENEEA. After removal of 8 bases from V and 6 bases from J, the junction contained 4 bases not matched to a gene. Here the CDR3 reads CASLAGVGEQYF. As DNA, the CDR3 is TGTGCCAGCCTAGCGGGAGTCGGCGAGCAGTACTTC.

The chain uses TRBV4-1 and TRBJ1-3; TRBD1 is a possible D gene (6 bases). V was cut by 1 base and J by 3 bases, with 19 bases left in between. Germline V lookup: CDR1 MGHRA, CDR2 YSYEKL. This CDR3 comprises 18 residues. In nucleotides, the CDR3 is TGCGCCAGCAGCCAAGGCTCTTGGGGGGGGGCAGATGGAAACACCATATATTTT. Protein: CASSQGSWGGADGNTIYF.

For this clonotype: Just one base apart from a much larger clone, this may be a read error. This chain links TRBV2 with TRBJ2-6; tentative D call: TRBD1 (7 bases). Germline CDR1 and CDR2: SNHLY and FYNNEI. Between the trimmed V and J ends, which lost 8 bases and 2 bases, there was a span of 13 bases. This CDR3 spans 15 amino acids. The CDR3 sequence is CASGAGQPGANVLTF. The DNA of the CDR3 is TGTGCCAGCGGTGCGGGACAGCCTGGGGCCAACGTCCTGACTTTC. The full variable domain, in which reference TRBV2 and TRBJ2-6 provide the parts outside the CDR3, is EPEVTQTPSHQVTQMGQEVILRCVPISNHLYFYWYRQILGQKVEFLVSFYNNEISEKSEIFDDQFSVERPDGSNFTLKIRSTKLEDSAMYFCASGAGQPGANVLTFGAGSRLTVL.

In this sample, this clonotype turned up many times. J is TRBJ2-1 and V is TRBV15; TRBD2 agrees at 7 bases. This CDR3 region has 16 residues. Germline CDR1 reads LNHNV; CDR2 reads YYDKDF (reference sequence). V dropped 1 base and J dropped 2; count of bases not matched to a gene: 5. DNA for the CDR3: TGTGCCACCAGCAGAGTTACTAGCGATCCCTACAATGAGCAGTTCTTC. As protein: CATSRVTSDPYNEQFF.

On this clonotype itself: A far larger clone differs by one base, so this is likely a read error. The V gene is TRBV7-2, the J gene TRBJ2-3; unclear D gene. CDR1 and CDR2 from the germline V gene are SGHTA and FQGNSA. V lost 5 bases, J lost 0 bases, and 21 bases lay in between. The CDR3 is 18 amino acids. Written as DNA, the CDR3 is TGTGCCAGCAGCCCAGGTAGAAGATATAGCAGTAGCACAGATACGCAGTATTTT. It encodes CASSPGRRYSSSTDTQYF.

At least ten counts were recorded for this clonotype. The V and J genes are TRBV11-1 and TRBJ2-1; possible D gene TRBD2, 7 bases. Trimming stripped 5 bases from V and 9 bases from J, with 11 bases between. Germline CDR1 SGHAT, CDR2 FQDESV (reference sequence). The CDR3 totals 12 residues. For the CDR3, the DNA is TGTGCCAGCAGCCAGGCGGGGGCTGAGCAGTTCTTC. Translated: CASSQAGAEQFF.

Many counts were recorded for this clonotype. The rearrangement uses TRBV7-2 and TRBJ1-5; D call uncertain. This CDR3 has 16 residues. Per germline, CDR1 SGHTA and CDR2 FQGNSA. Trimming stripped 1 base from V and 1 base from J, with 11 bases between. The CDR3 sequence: CASSLVGGSSNQPQHF. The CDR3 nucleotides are TGTGCCAGCAGCTTAGTAGGAGGGTCGAGCAATCAGCCCCAGCATTTT.

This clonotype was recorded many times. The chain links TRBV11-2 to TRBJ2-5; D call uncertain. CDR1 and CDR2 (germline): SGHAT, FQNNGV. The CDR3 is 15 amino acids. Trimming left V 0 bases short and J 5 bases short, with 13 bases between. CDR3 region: CASSLEVLGTETQYF. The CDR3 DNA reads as TGTGCCAGCAGCTTAGAGGTCTTAGGCACCGAGACCCAGTACTTC.

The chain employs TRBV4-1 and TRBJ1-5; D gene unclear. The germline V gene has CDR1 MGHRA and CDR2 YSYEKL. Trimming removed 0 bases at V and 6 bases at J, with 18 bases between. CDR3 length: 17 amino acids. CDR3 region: CASSQDAALAGAQPQHF. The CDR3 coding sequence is TGCGCCAGCAGCCAAGATGCGGCCCTTGCTGGCGCTCAGCCCCAGCATTTT.

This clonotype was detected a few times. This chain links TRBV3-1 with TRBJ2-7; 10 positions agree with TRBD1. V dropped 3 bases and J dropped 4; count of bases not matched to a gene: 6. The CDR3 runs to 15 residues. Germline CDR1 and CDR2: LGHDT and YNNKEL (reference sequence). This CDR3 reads CASSHKGQGIYEQYF. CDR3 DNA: TGTGCCAGCAGCCACAAGGGACAGGGGATTTACGAGCAGTACTTC.

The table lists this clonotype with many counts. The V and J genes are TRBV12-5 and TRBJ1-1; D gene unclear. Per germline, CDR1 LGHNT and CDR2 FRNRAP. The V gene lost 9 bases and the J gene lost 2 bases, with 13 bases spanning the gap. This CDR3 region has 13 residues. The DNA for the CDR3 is TGTGCTAGCCCCCTCGTACCCAACACTGAAGCTTTCTTT. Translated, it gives CASPLVPNTEAFF.

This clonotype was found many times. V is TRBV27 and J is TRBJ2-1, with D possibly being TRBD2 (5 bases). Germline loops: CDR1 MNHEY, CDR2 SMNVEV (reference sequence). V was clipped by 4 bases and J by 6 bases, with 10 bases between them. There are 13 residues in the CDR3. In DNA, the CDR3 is TGTGCCAGCAGTTCCGGTACTAGCAATGAGCAGTTCTTC. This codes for CASSSGTSNEQFF.

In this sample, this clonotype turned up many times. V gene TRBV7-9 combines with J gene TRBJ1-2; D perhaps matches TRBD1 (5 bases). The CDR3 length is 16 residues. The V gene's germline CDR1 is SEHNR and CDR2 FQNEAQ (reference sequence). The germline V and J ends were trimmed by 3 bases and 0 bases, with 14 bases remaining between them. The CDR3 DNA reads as TGTGCCAGCAGCTTGCCCACGAGGGGTTCTAACTATGGCTACACCTTC. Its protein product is CASSLPTRGSNYGYTF.

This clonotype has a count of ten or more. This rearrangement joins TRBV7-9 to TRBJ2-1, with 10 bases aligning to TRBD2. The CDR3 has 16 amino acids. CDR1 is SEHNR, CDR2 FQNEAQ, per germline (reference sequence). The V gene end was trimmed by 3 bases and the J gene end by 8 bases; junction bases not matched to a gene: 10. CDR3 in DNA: TGTGCCAGCAGCTTCTCTATAGCGGGAGGTAGGGATGAGCAGTTCTTC. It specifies CASSFSIAGGRDEQFF.

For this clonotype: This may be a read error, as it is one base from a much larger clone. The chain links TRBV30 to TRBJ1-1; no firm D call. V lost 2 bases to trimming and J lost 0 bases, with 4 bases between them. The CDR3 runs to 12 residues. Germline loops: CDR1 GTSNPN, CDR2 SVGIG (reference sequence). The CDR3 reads CAWSPVNTEAFF. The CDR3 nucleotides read TGTGCCTGGAGTCCAGTGAACACTGAAGCTTTCTTT.

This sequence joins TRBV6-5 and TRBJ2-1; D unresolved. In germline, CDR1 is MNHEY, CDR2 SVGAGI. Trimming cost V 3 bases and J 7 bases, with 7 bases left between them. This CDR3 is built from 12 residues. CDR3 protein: CASSYLANEQFF. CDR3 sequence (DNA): TGTGCCAGCAGTTATTTAGCAAATGAGCAGTTCTTC.

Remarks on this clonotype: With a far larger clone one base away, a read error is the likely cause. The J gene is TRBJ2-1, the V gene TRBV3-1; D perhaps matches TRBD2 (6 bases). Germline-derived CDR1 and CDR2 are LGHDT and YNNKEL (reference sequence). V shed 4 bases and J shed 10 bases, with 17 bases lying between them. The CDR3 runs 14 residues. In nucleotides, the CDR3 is TGTGCCAGCAGCCGGGCTAGCGTAAACTACGAGCAGTTCTTC. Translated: CASSRASVNYEQFF.

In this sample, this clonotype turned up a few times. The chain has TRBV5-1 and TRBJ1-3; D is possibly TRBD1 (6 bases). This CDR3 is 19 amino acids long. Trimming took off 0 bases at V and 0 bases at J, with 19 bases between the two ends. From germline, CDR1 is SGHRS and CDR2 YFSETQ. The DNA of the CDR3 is TGCGCCAGCAGCTTGGCCCCGCACAGGGACCTTGGCTCTGGAAACACCATATATTTT. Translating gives CASSLAPHRDLGSGNTIYF.

In DNA form, the CDR3 reads TGTGCCAGCAGTGGGGGGGTAGGAGAGACCCAGTACTTC. Translation: CASSGGVGETQYF. The V gene is TRBV2, the J gene TRBJ2-5; a weak D match, TRBD2 (6 bases). V dropped 4 bases and J dropped 4 bases, with 10 bases sitting between them. CDR3 length: 13 residues. Germline loops: CDR1 SNHLY, CDR2 FYNNEI.

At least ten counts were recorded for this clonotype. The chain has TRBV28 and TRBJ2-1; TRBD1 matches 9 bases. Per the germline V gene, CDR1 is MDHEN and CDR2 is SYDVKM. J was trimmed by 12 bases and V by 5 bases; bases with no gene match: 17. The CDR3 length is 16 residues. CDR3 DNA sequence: TGTGCCAGCAGTCCAACCGGGACAGGGAAACCCTGGAGGCAGTTCTTC. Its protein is CASSPTGTGKPWRQFF.

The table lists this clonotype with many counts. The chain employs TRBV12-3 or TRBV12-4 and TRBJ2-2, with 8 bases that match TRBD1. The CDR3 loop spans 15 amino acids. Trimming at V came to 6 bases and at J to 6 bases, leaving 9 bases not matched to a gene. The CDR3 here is CASSSRPTGAGELFF. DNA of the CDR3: TGTGCCAGCAGCTCCCGCCCGACAGGGGCCGGGGAGCTGTTTTTT.

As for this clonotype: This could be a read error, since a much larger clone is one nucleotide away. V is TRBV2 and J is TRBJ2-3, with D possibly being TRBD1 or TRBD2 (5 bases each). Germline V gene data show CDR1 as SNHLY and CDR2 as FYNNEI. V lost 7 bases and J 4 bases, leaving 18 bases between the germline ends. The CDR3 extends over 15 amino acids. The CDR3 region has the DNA TGTGCCAGCACCGACCGGGGACGCCATCCAGATACGCAGTATTTT. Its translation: CASTDRGRHPDTQYF.

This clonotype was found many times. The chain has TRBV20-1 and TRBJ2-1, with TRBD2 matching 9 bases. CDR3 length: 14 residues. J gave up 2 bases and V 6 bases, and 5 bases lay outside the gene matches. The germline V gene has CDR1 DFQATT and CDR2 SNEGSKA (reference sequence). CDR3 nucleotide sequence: TGCAGTGCGCAGACTAGCGGACCCTACAATGAGCAGTTCTTC. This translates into CSAQTSGPYNEQFF.

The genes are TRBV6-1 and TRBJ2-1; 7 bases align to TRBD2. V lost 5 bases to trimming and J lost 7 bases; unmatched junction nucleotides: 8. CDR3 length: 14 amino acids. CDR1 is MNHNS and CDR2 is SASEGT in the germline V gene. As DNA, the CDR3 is TGTGCCAGCAGTAACAGACTAGCTGGGAATGAGCAGTTCTTC. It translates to CASSNRLAGNEQFF.

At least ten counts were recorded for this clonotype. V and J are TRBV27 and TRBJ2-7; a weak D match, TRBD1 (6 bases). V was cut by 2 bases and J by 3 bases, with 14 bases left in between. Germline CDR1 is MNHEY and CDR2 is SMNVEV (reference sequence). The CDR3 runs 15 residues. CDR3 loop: CASSLILGGDYEQYF. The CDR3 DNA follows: TGTGCCAGCAGTTTAATACTAGGGGGAGACTACGAGCAGTACTTC.

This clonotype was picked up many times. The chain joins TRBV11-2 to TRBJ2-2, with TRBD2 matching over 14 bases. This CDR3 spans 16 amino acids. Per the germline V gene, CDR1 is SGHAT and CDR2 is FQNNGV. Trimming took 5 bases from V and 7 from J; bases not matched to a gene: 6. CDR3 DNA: TGTGCCAGCAGCCCCGGGACTAGCGGGAGATTCGGGGAGCTGTTTTTT. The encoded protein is CASSPGTSGRFGELFF.

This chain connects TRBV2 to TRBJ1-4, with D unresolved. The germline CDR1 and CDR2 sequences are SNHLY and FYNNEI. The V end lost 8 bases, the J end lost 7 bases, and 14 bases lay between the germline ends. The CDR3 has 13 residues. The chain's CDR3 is CASSGSRVEKLFF. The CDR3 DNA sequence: TGTGCCAGCTCGGGCAGCCGTGTTGAAAAACTGTTTTTT.

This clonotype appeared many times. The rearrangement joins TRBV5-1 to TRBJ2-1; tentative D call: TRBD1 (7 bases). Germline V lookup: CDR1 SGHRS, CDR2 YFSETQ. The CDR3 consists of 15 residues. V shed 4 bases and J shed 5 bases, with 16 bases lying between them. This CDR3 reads CASSVQGPGDNEQFF. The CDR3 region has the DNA TGCGCCAGCAGCGTACAGGGGCCGGGGGACAATGAGCAGTTCTTC.

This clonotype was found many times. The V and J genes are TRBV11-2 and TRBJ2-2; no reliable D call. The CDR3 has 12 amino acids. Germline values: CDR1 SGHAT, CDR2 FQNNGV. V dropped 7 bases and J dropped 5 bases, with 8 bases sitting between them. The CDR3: CASTLQTGELFF. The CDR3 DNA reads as TGTGCCAGCACCCTACAGACCGGGGAGCTGTTTTTT.

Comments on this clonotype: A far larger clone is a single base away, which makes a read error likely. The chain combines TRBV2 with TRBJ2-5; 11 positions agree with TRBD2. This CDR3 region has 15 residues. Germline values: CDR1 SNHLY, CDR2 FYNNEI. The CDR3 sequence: CTSSPSGRNQETQYF. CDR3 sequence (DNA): TGTACCAGCAGCCCTAGCGGGAGGAACCAAGAGACCCAGTACTTC.